This TCR beta chain is from a study of T cells after yellow fever vaccination. This CDR3 comprises 15 residues. Per the germline V gene, CDR1 is SGHRS and CDR2 is YFSETQ. The V segment lost 0 bases and the J segment 6 bases; nucleotides outside the gene matches: 7. TCRdb re-derived calls from the 5' RACE reads in MiXCR, one entry per CDR3 protein. The sample includes about 53,000 distinct CDR3 sequences, approximately 6% of them seen just once. The material was PBMCs, either bulk or a sorted T-cell subset (CD4+, CD8+, memory, or dextramer-sorted; not recorded which), obtained on the day of the yellow fever booster vaccination. This clonotype was sampled from a man between 18 and 35 years old who received the YFV17D yellow fever vaccine. V and J are TRBV5-1 and TRBJ2-7; 9 bases are shared with TRBD2. The CDR3 DNA is TGCGCCAGCAGCTTGGAGTCTAGCGGGGTTTTCGAGCAGTACTTC. Residues: CASSLESSGVFEQYF.